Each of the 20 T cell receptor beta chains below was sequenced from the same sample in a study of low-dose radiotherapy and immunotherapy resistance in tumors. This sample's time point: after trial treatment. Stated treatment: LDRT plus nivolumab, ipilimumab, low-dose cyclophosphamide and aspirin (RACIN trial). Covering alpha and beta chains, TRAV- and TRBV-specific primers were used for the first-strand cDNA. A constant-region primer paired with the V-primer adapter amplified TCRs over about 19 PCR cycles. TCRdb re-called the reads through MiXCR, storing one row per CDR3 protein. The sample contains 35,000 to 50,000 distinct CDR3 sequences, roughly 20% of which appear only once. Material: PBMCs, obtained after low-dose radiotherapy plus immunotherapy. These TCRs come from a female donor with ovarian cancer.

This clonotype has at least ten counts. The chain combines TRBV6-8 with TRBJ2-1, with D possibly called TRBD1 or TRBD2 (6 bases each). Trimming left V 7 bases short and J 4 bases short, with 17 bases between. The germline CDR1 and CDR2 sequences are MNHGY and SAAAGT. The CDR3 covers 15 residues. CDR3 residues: CASNQRGAPYNEQFF. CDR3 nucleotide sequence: TGTGCCAGCAACCAAAGGGGGGCTCCATACAATGAGCAGTTCTTC.

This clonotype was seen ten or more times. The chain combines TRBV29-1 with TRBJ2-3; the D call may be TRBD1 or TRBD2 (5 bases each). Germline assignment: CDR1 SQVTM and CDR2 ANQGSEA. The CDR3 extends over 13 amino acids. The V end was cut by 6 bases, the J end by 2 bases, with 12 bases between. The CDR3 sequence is CSVGRDPTDTQYF. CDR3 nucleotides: TGCAGCGTGGGACGCGATCCCACAGATACGCAGTATTTT.

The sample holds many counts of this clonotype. The CDR3 reads CASSPPGKLNTEAFF. CDR3 DNA: TGTGCCAGCTCACCACCCGGCAAACTGAACACTGAAGCTTTCTTT. The V and J genes are TRBV18 and TRBJ1-1, with unresolved D. The CDR3 is 15 amino acids. V lost 0 bases, J lost 0 bases, and 8 bases lay in between. CDR1 is KGHSH, CDR2 LQKENI, per germline.

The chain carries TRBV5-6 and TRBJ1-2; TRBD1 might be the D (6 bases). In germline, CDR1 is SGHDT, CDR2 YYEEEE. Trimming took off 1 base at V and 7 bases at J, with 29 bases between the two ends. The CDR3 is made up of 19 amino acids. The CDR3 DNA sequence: TGTGCCAGCAGCTTGTGGACAGCTGTCAAGGAAGTTTCTATGGTTGGCTACACCTTC. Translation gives CASSLWTAVKEVSMVGYTF.

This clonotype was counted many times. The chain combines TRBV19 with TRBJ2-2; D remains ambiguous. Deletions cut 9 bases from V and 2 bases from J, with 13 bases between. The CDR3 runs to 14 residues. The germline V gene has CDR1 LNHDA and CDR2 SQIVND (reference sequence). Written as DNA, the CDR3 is TGTGCCAGCCGTCGGAGTTTCAACACCGGGGAGCTGTTTTTT. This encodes CASRRSFNTGELFF.

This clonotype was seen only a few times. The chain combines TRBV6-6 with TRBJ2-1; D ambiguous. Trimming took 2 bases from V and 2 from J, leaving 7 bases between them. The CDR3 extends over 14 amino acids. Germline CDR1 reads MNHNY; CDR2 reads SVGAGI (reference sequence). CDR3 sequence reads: CASSYGAPYNEQFF. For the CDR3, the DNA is TGTGCCAGCAGTTACGGAGCGCCCTACAATGAGCAGTTCTTC.

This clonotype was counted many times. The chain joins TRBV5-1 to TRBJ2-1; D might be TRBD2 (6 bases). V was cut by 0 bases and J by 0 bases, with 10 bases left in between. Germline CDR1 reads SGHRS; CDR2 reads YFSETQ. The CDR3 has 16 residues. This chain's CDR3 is CASSLGGEVSYNEQFF. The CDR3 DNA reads TGCGCCAGCAGCTTGGGAGGGGAGGTCTCCTACAATGAGCAGTTCTTC.

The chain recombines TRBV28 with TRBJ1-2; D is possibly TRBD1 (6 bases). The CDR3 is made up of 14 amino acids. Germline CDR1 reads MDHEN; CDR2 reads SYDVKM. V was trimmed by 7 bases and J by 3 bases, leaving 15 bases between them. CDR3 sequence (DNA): TGTGCCAGCACCCCTTCGGGGGCCTACTATGGCTACACCTTC. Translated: CASTPSGAYYGYTF.

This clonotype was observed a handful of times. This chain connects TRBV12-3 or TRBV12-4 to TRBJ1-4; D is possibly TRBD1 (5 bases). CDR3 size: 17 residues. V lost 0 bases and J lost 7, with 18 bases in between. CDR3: CASSLARRGAGLEKLFF. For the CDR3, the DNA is TGTGCCAGCAGTTTAGCGCGGCGTGGGGCCGGCCTTGAAAAACTGTTTTTT.

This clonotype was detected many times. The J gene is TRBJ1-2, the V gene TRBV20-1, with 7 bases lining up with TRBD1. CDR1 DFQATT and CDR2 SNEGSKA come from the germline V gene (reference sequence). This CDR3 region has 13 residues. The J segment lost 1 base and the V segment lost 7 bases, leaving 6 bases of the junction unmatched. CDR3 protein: CSVQQGINYGYTF. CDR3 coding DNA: TGCAGTGTCCAACAGGGGATTAACTATGGCTACACCTTC.

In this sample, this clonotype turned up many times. The CDR3 is CASSAQGADTQYF. CDR3 DNA: TGTGCCAGCAGCGCCCAGGGGGCAGATACGCAGTATTTT. V gene TRBV2 combines with J gene TRBJ2-3, with 7 positions matching TRBD1. V shed 6 bases, J shed 4 bases, and the junction held 4 bases outside the gene matches. The CDR3 runs to 13 residues. Germline V gene data show CDR1 as SNHLY and CDR2 as FYNNEI.

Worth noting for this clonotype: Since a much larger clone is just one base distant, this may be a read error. The CDR3 nucleotides read TGTGCCAGCAGCAGGGGAAGCTACGAGCAGAACTTC. This gives the protein CASSRGSYEQNF. The gene calls are TRBV27 and TRBJ2-7; TRBD1 is a possible D gene (6 bases). The CDR3 has 12 amino acids. Germline V gene lookup returns CDR1 MNHEY and CDR2 SMNVEV (reference sequence).

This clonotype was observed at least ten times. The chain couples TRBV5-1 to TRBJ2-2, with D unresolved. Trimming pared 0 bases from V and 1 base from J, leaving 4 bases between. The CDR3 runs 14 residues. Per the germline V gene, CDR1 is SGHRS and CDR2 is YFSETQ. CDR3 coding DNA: TGCGCCAGCAGCTTGGCGCGGAACACCGGGGAGCTGTTTTTT. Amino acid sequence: CASSLARNTGELFF.

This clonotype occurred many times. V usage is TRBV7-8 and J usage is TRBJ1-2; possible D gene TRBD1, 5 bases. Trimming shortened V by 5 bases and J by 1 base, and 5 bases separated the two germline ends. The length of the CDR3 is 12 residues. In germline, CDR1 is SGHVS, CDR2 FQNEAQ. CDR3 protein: CASSGGNYGYTF. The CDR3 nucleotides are TGTGCCAGCAGCGGGGGTAACTATGGCTACACCTTC.

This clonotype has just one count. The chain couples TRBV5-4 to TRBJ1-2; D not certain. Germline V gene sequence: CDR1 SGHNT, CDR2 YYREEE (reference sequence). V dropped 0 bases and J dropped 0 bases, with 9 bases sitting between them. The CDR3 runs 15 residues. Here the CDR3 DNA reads TGTGCCAGCAGCTTGGATACGGGAGCTAACTATGGCTACACCTTC. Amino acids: CASSLDTGANYGYTF.

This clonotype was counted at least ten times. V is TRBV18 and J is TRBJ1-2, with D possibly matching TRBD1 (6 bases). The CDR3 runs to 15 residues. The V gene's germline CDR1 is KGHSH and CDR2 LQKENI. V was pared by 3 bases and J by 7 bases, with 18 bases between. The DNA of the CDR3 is TGTGCCAGCTCACCCTATGCCGGACAGCAGGCTGGCTACACCTTC. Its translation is CASSPYAGQQAGYTF.

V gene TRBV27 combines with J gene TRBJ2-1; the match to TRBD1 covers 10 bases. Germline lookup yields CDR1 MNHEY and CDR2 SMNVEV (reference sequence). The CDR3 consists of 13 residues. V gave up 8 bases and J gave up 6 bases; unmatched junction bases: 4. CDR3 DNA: TGTGCCAGCTCCCGGACAGGGGGCAATGAGCAGTTCTTC. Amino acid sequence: CASSRTGGNEQFF.

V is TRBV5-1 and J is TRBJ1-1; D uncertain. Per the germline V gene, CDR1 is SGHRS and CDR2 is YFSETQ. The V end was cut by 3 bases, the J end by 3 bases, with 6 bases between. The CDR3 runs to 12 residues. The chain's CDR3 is CASSSGHTEAFF. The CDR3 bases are TGCGCCAGCAGCTCAGGTCACACTGAAGCTTTCTTT.

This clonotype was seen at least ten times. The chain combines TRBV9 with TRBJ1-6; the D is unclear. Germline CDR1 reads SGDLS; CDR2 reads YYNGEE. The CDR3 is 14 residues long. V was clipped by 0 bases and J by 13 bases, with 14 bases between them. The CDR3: CASSVEGSREPLHF. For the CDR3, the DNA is TGTGCCAGCAGCGTAGAGGGCAGCCGCGAGCCCCTCCACTTT.

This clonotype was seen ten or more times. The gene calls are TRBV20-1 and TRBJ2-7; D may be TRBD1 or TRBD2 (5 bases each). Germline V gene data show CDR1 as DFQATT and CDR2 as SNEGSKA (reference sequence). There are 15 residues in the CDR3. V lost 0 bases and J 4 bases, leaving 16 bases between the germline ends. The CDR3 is CSARDPQGPSYEQYF. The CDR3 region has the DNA TGCAGTGCTAGAGACCCTCAGGGACCTTCATACGAGCAGTACTTC.